The source of this T cell receptor beta chain is a study of blood T cells in healthy people across ages (dated by TCRdb to between 2014 and 2017). Regarding the research as a whole: In model experiments, template switching captured about one uniquely barcoded TCR beta cDNA molecule for every two T cells. To track age-related changes in TCR beta repertoire diversity, the study relied on deep sequencing normalized with unique cDNA molecular identifiers. Donors were grouped into four age groups: young (average 16 years), middle-aged (roughly 37), aged (approximately 67) and long-lived (roughly 80). To avoid experimental bias, donors of different ages were randomly spread across the sequencing lanes. Using the same blood draw, the study looked at two additional independent replicas of 1 million unique cDNA reads for two donors, one aged 18 to 29 and the other aged 80 or older.

The junction carries 18 bases between V and J, which are trimmed by 8 bases and 5 bases respectively. In the germline V gene, CDR1 corresponds to ENHRY and CDR2 to SYGVKD. Spanning cysteine to phenylalanine, the CDR3 consists of 14 amino acids. Just the 42-base CDR3 DNA is kept, in frame starting at base 1. The donors were 40 or so Caucasian individuals from Russia, aged roughly 6 to 100 years, who were systemically healthy. Around 9.8 milliliters of peripheral blood were collected from each donor into EDTA-treated Vacutainer tubes. Ficoll-Paque density-gradient centrifugation was used to isolate PBMCs, with at least 6.5 million per sample. Trizol reagent was used to extract total RNA from the PBMCs, yielding at least 5.5 micrograms per sample. The percentages of naive CD45RAhigh/CD27high T cells were determined by flow cytometry on a PBMC aliquot from every donor. To note about this clonotype: The antigen it binds to is not known. The input lacks base qualities; no much larger clone sits a single base away.

Paper-wide results and their limitations: Compared with the aged group, the long-lived group had more naive CD4+ T cells, fewer expanded clones and increased TCR diversity, suggesting age selection. Conclusive comparison of naive and antigen-experienced compartments was prevented by the profiling of bulk unsorted PBMCs. The percentage of naive T cells measured by flow cytometry correlated strongly with observed TCR beta diversity. Observed TCR beta diversity per million T cells fell roughly linearly with age, and a significant reduction was already apparent by age about 36. The CMV infection status of donors was not known, potentially confounding age-related changes in expanded clonotypes. Total diversity estimates from one million sequenced T cells were considered lower bounds and underestimates.

The receptor library was made with 5' RACE. Sequencing used an Illumina HiSeq 2500. A second PCR of 7 to 11 cycles was performed with a sample-barcoded 5' primer and a J-beta primer mix. Each TCR beta cDNA molecule received a unique molecular identifier from a template-switch 5' adaptor carrying 12 random nucleotides. At least 3 million CDR3-containing paired-end reads were obtained from each sample. First-strand cDNA synthesis was performed from all RNA using the Mint cDNA synthesis kit, with priming by a TRBC-specific oligonucleotide. After uracil-DNA glycosylase treatment, a first 18-cycle PCR used universal primers M1SS and BC2_uni_R on all cDNA. Per the original workflow: For normalization, 1 million high-quality reads were randomly selected from each sample, with every read carrying a distinct molecular identifier. Instead of being binned into consensus sequences, reads with shared molecular identifiers were discarded. CDR3 identification, clonotype clustering and error correction used MiTCR with a Q25 quality threshold and the strictest error-elimination algorithm. A nonparametric unseen species model with Euler transformation was used to estimate a lower bound on total TCR beta diversity. The public sequencing data were trimmed at Q25 with fastp and processed into clonotypes with MiXCR by TCRdb, which kept only in-frame beta chains. One record per CDR3 amino acid sequence lists the most common genes and DNA. The V and J calls reflect TCRdb's pipeline rather than the authors' work. The sample yields 800,000 or so distinct CDR3 sequences; around 62% were counted once. Approximately 30% of the sample is in the top ten clones.

The receptor chain draws on TRBV10-3 and TRBJ2-5, with the D gene not clear enough to name. Sequencing was done on a sample of blood. The TCR was taken from a man between 25 and 39 years old in good health. The CDR3 here reads CAISIRADGETQYF. The nucleotide sequence reads TGTGCCATCTCCATTAGGGCAGACGGGGAGACCCAGTACTTC.